The sequence of this T cell receptor beta chain was determined in a study of shared clonotypes between healthy human individuals. Some clones are missing from TCRdb's copy, which holds only in-frame ones; the method was immunoSEQ multiplex PCR. The sample has 2 million to 2.5 million clones; 90% to 96% are singletons. Germline V CDR1 and CDR2: MDHEN, SYDVKM. Trimming took off 1 base at V and 7 bases at J, with 10 bases between the two ends. The CDR3 spans 13 residues. Nashville, Tennessee was home to all donors, each a Caucasian adult. Sequencing was done on a sample of naive CD4+ T cells sorted from blood. Subset specified: CD45RA+ positively selected. This clonotype was obtained from a man aged 18 to 30 in good health. The V and J genes are TRBV28 and TRBJ1-2; TRBD1 is a possible D gene (6 bases). CDR3: CASSLLGAGGYTF. For the CDR3, the DNA is TGTGCCAGCAGTTTATTGGGGGCGGGTGGCTACACCTTC.